The rows below give T cell receptor beta chains drawn from one sample of a study of T cell responses to AZD1222 COVID-19 vaccine. The protocol was immunoSEQ multiplex PCR, while the TCRdb copy is restricted to in-frame clones and leaves out a portion. The sample includes tens of thousands of clones, 70% to 80% of them seen just once. Specimen: peripheral blood, collected on day 0 of AZD1222 vaccination. Receptors originate from an adult in good health. CDR3s include the opening cysteine and the closing phenylalanine or tryptophan. The order of the fields is J gene, clone size, V gene, D gene, CDR3 DNA, CDR3 protein. A D gene is named only where the DNA matches it firmly. Clone size is not always given. Where it is, it says once, few, many or a class for expanded clones.

>TRBJ1-2|few|TRBV11-2|.
TGTGCCAGCAGCTCCTCAGGGTATGGCTACACCTTC
CASSSSGYGYTF
>TRBJ1-1|.|TRBV5-1|TRBD1
TGCGCCAGCAGCCCCATGGGACAGGTGAACACTGAAGCTTTCTTT
CASSPMGQVNTEAFF
>TRBJ2-3|.|TRBV6-5|.
TGTGCCAGCAGTTCCCCAAAGGGCCTCGGCACAGATACGCAGTATTTT
CASSSPKGLGTDTQYF
>TRBJ2-7|once|TRBV29-1|.
TGCAGCGTGCCTGCACAAGGGGGAAGGAACGAGCAGTACTTC
CSVPAQGGRNEQYF
>TRBJ1-1|.|TRBV2|TRBD1
TGTGCCAGCAGAAAAACCGGGACAGGGAATCTTGAAGCTTTCTTT
CASRKTGTGNLEAFF
>TRBJ1-2|few|TRBV29-1|.
TGCAGCGCCATGAAGTGGGGAGTTGCTAACTATGGCTACACCTTC
CSAMKWGVANYGYTF
>TRBJ2-7|.|TRBV6-1|.
TGTGCCAGCAGTGAGGGGTACGAGCAGTACTTC
CASSEGYEQYF
>TRBJ1-2|few|TRBV5-1|.
TGCGCCAGCAGCAACGAAAGGAGCGGCTACACCTTC
CASSNERSGYTF
>TRBJ2-7|.|TRBV13|TRBD2
TGTGCCAGCAGCTTGGGCGGGAGCGGCTACGAGCAGTACTTC
CASSLGGSGYEQYF
>TRBJ2-1|once|TRBV3-1/TRBV3-2|TRBD2
TGTGCCAGCAGCCCAGCGGGGGGCCTTTTCTACAATGAGCAGTTCTTC
CASSPAGGLFYNEQFF
>TRBJ2-1|once|TRBV21-1|.
TGTGCCGTCGAACTTCAGGAGACTGCATACAATGAGCAGTTCTTC
CAVELQETAYNEQFF
>TRBJ1-3|.|TRBV5-1|.
TGCGCCAGCAGCTTGGTAGGCAGCTCTGGAAACACCATATATTTT
CASSLVGSSGNTIYF
>TRBJ2-1|.|TRBV5-1|TRBD2
TGCGCCAGCAGCCGTAACAGAGATCCCTCGGGGGGGGAGCAGTTCTTC
CASSRNRDPSGGEQFF
>TRBJ2-7|few|TRBV30|TRBD1
TGTGCCGGGACAGGGGACACCTACGAGCAGTACTTC
CAGTGDTYEQYF
>TRBJ2-6|.|TRBV10-3|.
TGTGCCATCAGTGGGGTCACCTCTGGGGCCAACGTCCTGACTTTC
CAISGVTSGANVLTF
>TRBJ1-5|.|TRBV28|.
TGTGCCAGCAGTACGACCACAGGGAACAATCAGCCCCAGCATTTT
CASSTTTGNNQPQHF
>TRBJ1-4|once|TRBV19|.
TGTGCCAGTAGCTTGGGGCCCGGCCCGGGGGAAAAACTGTTTTTT
CASSLGPGPGEKLFF
>TRBJ2-1|.|TRBV5-5|TRBD2
TGTGCCAGCAGCTTGGGACTAGCGGGGCGGATGGAGCAGTTCTTC
CASSLGLAGRMEQFF
>TRBJ1-1|.|TRBV29-1|.
TGCAGCGCCCACTCGGGGAGTGAAGCTTTCTTT
CSAHSGSEAFF
>TRBJ1-1|few|TRBV27|.
TGTGCCAGCAGGAAGAACACTGAAGCTTTCTTT
CASRKNTEAFF
>TRBJ1-6|.|TRBV5-1|.
TGCGCCAGCAGCTTGGGGAGTAGCGGTGGTTCACCCCTCCACTTT
CASSLGSSGGSPLHF
>TRBJ1-2|.|TRBV28|TRBD1
TGTGCCAGCAGGGACCAAGCCGGGACAGCGAACTATGGCTACACCTTC
CASRDQAGTANYGYTF
>TRBJ2-7|.|TRBV3-1/TRBV3-2|TRBD1
TGTGCCAGCAGTCGGACAGGGGGCAGCCAAATCTACGAGCAGTACTTC
CASSRTGGSQIYEQYF
>TRBJ1-2|.|TRBV11-2|.
TGTGCCAGCAGCCCGGACGGTCTCGTAGGCTACACCTTC
CASSPDGLVGYTF
>TRBJ2-3|.|TRBV30|.
TGTGCCTGGGACAGGAGCACAGATACGCAGTATTTT
CAWDRSTDTQYF
>TRBJ1-6|once|TRBV6-1|.
TGTGCCAGCAGTGATGGGACTTGGACCCTCCACTTT
CASSDGTWTLHF
>TRBJ1-5|.|TRBV6-4|.
TGTGCCAGCAGTGACTCCTTGACAGAAAGCGGCAATCAGCCCCAGCATTTT
CASSDSLTESGNQPQHF
>TRBJ2-2|few|TRBV3-1/TRBV3-2|.
TGTGCCAGCAGCCAAGAGTTAGCGGTCGACTCCGGGAGCACCGGGGAGCTGTTTTTT
CASSQELAVDSGSTGELFF
>TRBJ1-2|.|TRBV7-2|TRBD1
TGTGCCAGCAGCTTAGCGACAGGGGGCGCAGGGGGCTACACCTTC
CASSLATGGAGGYTF
>TRBJ1-2|.|TRBV19|.
TGTGCCAGTAGTCCACTTTCGGTCAACGGCTACACCTTC
CASSPLSVNGYTF
>TRBJ1-6|.|TRBV2|TRBD1
TGTGCCAGCCGGGACAGTTATAATTCACCCCTCCACTTT
CASRDSYNSPLHF
>TRBJ2-2|.|TRBV15|.
TGTGCCACCAGCGGTGGCAGGGGCACCGGGGAGCTGTTTTTT
CATSGGRGTGELFF
>TRBJ2-1|.|TRBV9|TRBD2
TGTGCCAGCAGCCCTTCCGGGACTAAGTCCAATGAGCAGTTCTTC
CASSPSGTKSNEQFF
>TRBJ1-2|.|TRBV9|.
TGTGCCAGCAGCGTAGCCCAGGGAGGCTACACCTTC
CASSVAQGGYTF
>TRBJ2-7|.|TRBV6-2/TRBV6-3|.
TGTGCCAGCAGTTACTCAAGGGACTCAGGGAATTACGAGCAGTACTTC
CASSYSRDSGNYEQYF
>TRBJ1-1|.|TRBV11-2|TRBD1
TGTGCCAGCAGCACCTATGGACAGGGGAAAGCTGAAGCTTTCTTT
CASSTYGQGKAEAFF
>TRBJ1-2|.|TRBV5-1|.
TGCGCCAGCAGCTCTGACATCATCTATGGCTACACCTTC
CASSSDIIYGYTF
>TRBJ2-1|.|TRBV2|.
TGTGCCAGCAGGGCAGGGGGGAGCTCCTACAATGAGCAGTTCTTC
CASRAGGSSYNEQFF
>TRBJ1-3|.|TRBV18|TRBD1
TGTGCCAGCTCACCACCGGGGGGGACAGACACCATATATTTT
CASSPPGGTDTIYF
>TRBJ2-2|.|TRBV7-2|.
TGTGCCAGCAGCTTAGTGCGGGGATCGAGCACCGGGGAGCTGTTTTTT
CASSLVRGSSTGELFF
>TRBJ1-5|few|TRBV6-5|.
TGTGCCAGCCAATGGGAGGGCAATCAGCCCCAGCATTTT
CASQWEGNQPQHF
>TRBJ1-6|few|TRBV11-2|.
TGTGCCAGCAGCTCTCCCGGACAGAGCTCCTATAATTCACCCCTCCACTTT
CASSSPGQSSYNSPLHF
>TRBJ2-7|.|TRBV2|.
TGTGCCAGCAATAACAGACGGTCCTACGAGCAGTACTTC
CASNNRRSYEQYF
>TRBJ2-1|.|TRBV5-3|.
TGTGCCAGAAGCCTCCCCCCGGGGGAGAACGACAATGAGCAGTTCTTC
CARSLPPGENDNEQFF
>TRBJ2-1|.|TRBV27|.
TGTGCCAGCAGTCTAATAGCGGCTTTCTACAATGAGCAGTTCTTC
CASSLIAAFYNEQFF
>TRBJ2-4|.|TRBV28|TRBD1
TGTGCCAGCAGAACACAGGGGGCCAAAAACATTCAGTACTTC
CASRTQGAKNIQYF
>TRBJ2-7|.|TRBV20-1|TRBD2
TGCAGTGCTAGTAATATAATAAGCGGGAGGACCAGTTACGAGCAGTACTTC
CSASNIISGRTSYEQYF
>TRBJ2-1|.|TRBV10-2|.
TGCGCCAGCAGTCTGGGAGGCTCCTACAATGAGCAGTTCTTC
CASSLGGSYNEQFF
>TRBJ1-2|few|TRBV27|.
TGTGCCAGCAGGGAGGGGTATGGCTACACCTTC
CASREGYGYTF
>TRBJ2-1|.|TRBV6-1|.
TGTGCCAGCCTAGAGGGAGGTTTTTACAATGAGCAGTTCTTC
CASLEGGFYNEQFF
>TRBJ2-7|.|TRBV5-1|TRBD1
TGCGCCAGCAGCTCGGGACCGGGACAGGGGTACGAGCAGTACTTC
CASSSGPGQGYEQYF
>TRBJ2-5|.|TRBV6-6|.
TGTGCCAGCAGCTGGATACCGGGACAAAGGGAGACCCAGTACTTC
CASSWIPGQRETQYF
>TRBJ1-5|.|TRBV19|TRBD1
TGTGCCAGTAGTGCGGCTACAGGGGGGGGTCAGCCCCAGCATTTT
CASSAATGGGQPQHF
>TRBJ2-5|.|TRBV28|TRBD2
TGTGCCAGCAGCTCTTGGGGAACTAGCGGGAGTATGGAGACCCAGTACTTC
CASSSWGTSGSMETQYF
>TRBJ1-6|.|TRBV9|TRBD1
TGTGCCAGCAGCACCCGGGACAGGGAGGGGTCACCCCTCCACTTT
CASSTRDREGSPLHF
>TRBJ2-2|.|TRBV5-4|TRBD2
TGTGCCAGCAGCCCCCGTCCCCAGCTAGCGGTGAACACCGGGGAGCTGTTTTTT
CASSPRPQLAVNTGELFF
>TRBJ1-2|once|TRBV19|.
TGTGCCAGTAGGTTGAAGAACTATGGCTACACCTTC
CASRLKNYGYTF
>TRBJ2-7|.|TRBV6-5|.
TGTGCCAGCAAGAGGGGGAAGGGAAAATACGAGCAGTACTTC
CASKRGKGKYEQYF